This T cell receptor (beta chain) was sequenced in a study of PD-1 blockade in classical Hodgkin lymphoma. This clone appeared a single time. Antigen specificity is unknown. Some clones are missing from TCRdb's copy, which holds only in-frame ones; the method was immunoSEQ multiplex PCR. The sample includes roughly 12,000 clones, about 88% of them seen just once. Findings and limits, study-wide: When set against healthy donors, newly diagnosed patients were reported to show lower baseline TCR diversity.

The CDR3 sequence is 13 residues long. Between the trimmed V and J ends, which lost 4 bases and 1 base, there was a span of 8 bases. CDR1 SGHTS and CDR2 YDEGEE come from the germline V gene. Time point meaning: cycle 4 day 1 (C4D1), after 5 to 7 weeks of nivolumab. All the patients suffered relapse after autologous stem cell transplantation, and brentuximab vedotin exposure differed. Magnetic depletion of non-target cells from thawed PBMCs yielded purified CD8+ T cells. Classifying best responses yielded complete response, partial response or progressive disease. The chain combines TRBV5-8 with TRBJ1-1; D remains unclear. This clonotype was sampled from a human donor with classical Hodgkin lymphoma. The donor label of this sample is uncertain. Specimen: CD8+ T cells from blood, collected before the fourth cycle of nivolumab. The CDR3 coding sequence is TGTGCCAGCAGCCGGGTCGGGAACACTGAAGCTTTCTTT. It translates to CASSRVGNTEAFF. Together with reference TRBV5-8 and TRBJ1-1, the CDR3 gives the full variable domain: EAGVTQSPTHLIKTRGQQATLRCSPISGHTSVYWYQQALGLGLQFLLWYDEGEERNRGNFPPRFSGRQFPNYSSELNVNALELEDSALYLCASSRVGNTEAFFGQGTRLTVV.